Following are 6 T cell receptor beta chains from one sample sequenced in a study of blood T cell repertoires in COVID-19. Here immunoSEQ multiplex PCR was the method, and the copy in TCRdb shows in-frame clones only, minus some. This sample yields hundreds of thousands of clones, of which 86% are seen a single time; roughly 1.9% belongs to the top ten. The sequenced sample was PBMCs or T cells enriched from blood (not recorded which). Source of these receptors: a woman in her fifties or sixties who had recovered from COVID-19.

This clone occurred a few times. The chain joins TRBV9 to TRBJ1-5; no reliable D call. V dropped 3 bases and J dropped 5 bases, with 6 bases sitting between them. The V gene's germline CDR1 is SGDLS and CDR2 YYNGEE. This CDR3 is built from 12 residues. The CDR3 loop reads CASSAGDQPQHF. The DNA of the CDR3 is TGTGCCAGCAGCGCCGGTGATCAGCCCCAGCATTTT. The whole variable domain, filled in from reference TRBV9 and TRBJ1-5, reads DSGVTQTPKHLITATGQRVTLRCSPRSGDLSVYWYQQSLDQGLQFLIQYYNGEERAKGNILERFSAQQFPDLHSELNLSSLELGDSALYFCASSAGDQPQHFGDGTRLSIL.

This chain joins TRBV18 and TRBJ1-2; TRBD1 agrees at 8 bases. Germline assignment: CDR1 KGHSH and CDR2 LQKENI. V lost 6 bases, J lost 8 bases, and 8 bases stayed unmatched. The CDR3 has 13 residues. The CDR3 is CASSLQGAAGYTF. CDR3 coding DNA: TGTGCCAGCTCGCTCCAGGGGGCGGCGGGCTACACCTTC.

This clone was observed a single time. The V gene is TRBV5-4, the J gene TRBJ2-1; D may be TRBD1 (5 bases). V was shortened by 9 bases and J by 7 bases, with 26 bases between the two germline ends. This CDR3 is 16 amino acids long. Germline-derived CDR1 and CDR2 are SGHNT and YYREEE (reference sequence). CDR3 coding DNA: TGTGCCATCCTCCCAGTTGGGCCTAGGGGAATGAATGAGCAGTTCTTC. It yields the protein CAILPVGPRGMNEQFF. Looking up the rest from reference TRBV5-4 and TRBJ2-1 gives the full variable domain: ETGVTQSPTHLIKTRGQQVTLRCSSQSGHNTVSWYQQALGQGPQFIFQYYREEENGRGNFPPRFSGLQFPNYSSELNVNALELDDSALYLCAILPVGPRGMNEQFFGPGTRLTVL.

The chain joins TRBV15 to TRBJ2-3, with a tentative D call TRBD2 (6 bases). Germline V gene sequence: CDR1 LNHNV, CDR2 YYDKDF (reference sequence). The V and J ends lost 1 base and 0 bases respectively, with 11 bases between them. The CDR3 runs 16 residues. CDR3: CATSRGMEGSTDTQYF. CDR3 nucleotides: TGTGCCACCAGCAGAGGCATGGAGGGAAGCACAGATACGCAGTATTTT. Looking up the rest from reference TRBV15 and TRBJ2-3 gives the full variable domain: DAMVIQNPRYQVTQFGKPVTLSCSQTLNHNVMYWYQQKSSQAPKLLFHYYDKDFNNEADTPDNFQSRRPNTSFCFLDIRSPGLGDTAMYLCATSRGMEGSTDTQYFGPGTRLTVL.

This rearrangement joins TRBV7-3 to TRBJ2-1; 12 positions agree with TRBD1. With 1 base clipped from V and 3 bases from J, the junction kept 10 bases outside the gene matches. The CDR3 totals 19 residues. The germline CDR1 and CDR2 sequences are SGHTA and FQGTGA. CDR3: CASSLKGQGASSSYNEQFF. The CDR3 DNA reads as TGTGCCAGCAGCTTAAAGGGACAGGGGGCGTCTAGCAGCTACAATGAGCAGTTCTTC. Based on the CDR3 plus reference TRBV7-3 and TRBJ2-1, the full variable domain is GAGVSQTPSNKVTEKGKYVELRCDPISGHTALYWYRQSLGQGPEFLIYFQGTGAADDSGLPNDRFFAVRPEGSVSTLKIQRTERGDSAVYLCASSLKGQGASSSYNEQFFGPGTRLTVL.

The rearrangement uses TRBV18 and TRBJ1-3; D gene ambiguous. Trimming stripped 6 bases from V and 0 bases from J, with 6 bases between. The CDR3 is made up of 13 amino acids. Germline loops: CDR1 KGHSH, CDR2 LQKENI. CDR3: CASSLPSGNTIYF. CDR3 coding DNA: TGTGCCAGCTCCCTACCCTCTGGAAACACCATATATTTT.